Presented here are 5 T cell receptor beta chains from one specimen sequenced in a study of Ad26.COV2.S vaccination and SARS-CoV-2 variants. Treatment described: some 19 received Ad26.COV2.S at low or high dose, single or two shots; five or six received placebo; per-sample allocation not given. Samples analyzed were those drawn on day 63 after the first vaccine or placebo injection. Profiling relied on immunoSEQ multiplex PCR, and the TCRdb table lists in-frame clones only, not all of them. The table records hundreds of thousands of clones, more than 75% of them present only once. The source material was peripheral blood, sampled in a trial of Ad26.COV2.S vaccine versus placebo. These receptors all stem from a person aged 18-60 years who received the Ad26.COV2.S COVID-19 vaccine or a placebo.

The V and J genes are TRBV18 and TRBJ2-3; D unclear. This CDR3 is 15 amino acids long. V lost 6 bases, J lost 2 bases, and 15 bases lay in between. Germline V lookup: CDR1 KGHSH, CDR2 LQKENI. CDR3 residues: CASSSIYANTDTQYF. The DNA of the CDR3 is TGTGCCAGCTCCTCGATCTACGCCAACACAGATACGCAGTATTTT.

The V gene is TRBV6-5, the J gene TRBJ1-1, with no clear D. There are 11 residues in the CDR3. With 5 bases removed from V and 3 bases from J, the gap between germline ends came to 4 bases. CDR1 and CDR2 from the germline V gene are MNHEY and SVGAGI. This CDR3 is CASSTDTEAFF. CDR3 sequence (DNA): TGTGCCAGCAGTACGGACACTGAAGCTTTCTTT.

V gene TRBV5-1 combines with J gene TRBJ1-6; maybe TRBD1 (5 bases). V dropped 1 base and J dropped 9 bases, with 14 bases sitting between them. The CDR3 is made up of 15 amino acids. CDR1 and CDR2 (germline): SGHRS, YFSETQ. The CDR3 is CASSLSGTVGSPLHF. The CDR3 DNA is TGCGCCAGCAGCTTGTCCGGGACGGTTGGTTCACCCCTCCACTTT. The full variable domain, completed using reference TRBV5-1 and TRBJ1-6, is KAGVTQTPRYLIKTRGQQVTLSCSPISGHRSVSWYQQTPGQGLQFLFEYFSETQRNKGNFPGRFSGRQFSNSRSEMNVSTLELGDSALYLCASSLSGTVGSPLHFGNGTRLTVT.

The chain recombines TRBV6-2 or TRBV6-3 with TRBJ2-5; no reliable D call. Germline-derived CDR1 and CDR2 are MNHEY and SVGEGT. The CDR3 sequence is 12 residues long. V lost 4 bases, J lost 4 bases, and 7 bases lay in between. CDR3 DNA sequence: TGTGCCAGCAGTTCGCAACCAGAGACCCAGTACTTC. It translates to CASSSQPETQYF.

The V call is TRBV12-3 or TRBV12-4, the J call TRBJ2-4; unclear D gene. The CDR3 spans 13 residues. V dropped 5 bases and J dropped 4 bases, with 9 bases sitting between them. CDR3 amino acids: CASSTGVKNIQYF. DNA for the CDR3: TGTGCCAGCAGTACCGGCGTGAAAAACATTCAGTACTTC.